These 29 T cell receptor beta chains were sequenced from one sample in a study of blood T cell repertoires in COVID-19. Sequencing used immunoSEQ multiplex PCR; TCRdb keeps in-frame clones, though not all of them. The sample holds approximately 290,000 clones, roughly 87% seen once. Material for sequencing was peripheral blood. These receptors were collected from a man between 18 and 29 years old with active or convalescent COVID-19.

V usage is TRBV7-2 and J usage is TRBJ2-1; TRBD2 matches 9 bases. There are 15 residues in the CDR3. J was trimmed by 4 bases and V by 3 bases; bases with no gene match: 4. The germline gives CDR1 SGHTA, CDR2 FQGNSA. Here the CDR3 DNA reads TGTGCCAGCAGCTTCCTAGCGGGGAAATACAATGAGCAGTTCTTC. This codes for CASSFLAGKYNEQFF.

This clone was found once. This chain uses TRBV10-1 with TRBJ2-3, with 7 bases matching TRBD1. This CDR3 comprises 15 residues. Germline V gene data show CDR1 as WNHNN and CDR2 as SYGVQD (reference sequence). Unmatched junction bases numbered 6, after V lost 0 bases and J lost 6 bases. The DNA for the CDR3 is TGCGCCAGCAGTGAGTCTACAGGGGTTACGGATACGCAGTATTTT. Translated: CASSESTGVTDTQYF.

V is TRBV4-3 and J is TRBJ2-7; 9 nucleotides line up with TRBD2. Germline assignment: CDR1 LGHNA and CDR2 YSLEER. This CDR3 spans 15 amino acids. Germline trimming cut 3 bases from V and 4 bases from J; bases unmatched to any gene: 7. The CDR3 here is CASSHDLAGRYEQYF. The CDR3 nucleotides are TGCGCCAGCAGCCATGACCTAGCGGGGAGGTACGAGCAGTACTTC.

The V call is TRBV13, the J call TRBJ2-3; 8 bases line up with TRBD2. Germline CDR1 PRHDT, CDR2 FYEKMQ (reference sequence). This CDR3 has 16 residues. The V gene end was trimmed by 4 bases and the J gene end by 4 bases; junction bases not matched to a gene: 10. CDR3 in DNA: TGTGCCAGCAGCTCCGCGGGACTAGGGGGTCCAGATACGCAGTATTTT. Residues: CASSSAGLGGPDTQYF.

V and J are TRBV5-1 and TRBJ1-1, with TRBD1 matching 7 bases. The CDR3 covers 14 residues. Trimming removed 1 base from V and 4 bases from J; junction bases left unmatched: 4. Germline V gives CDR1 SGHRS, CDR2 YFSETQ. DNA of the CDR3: TGCGCCAGCAGCTTGCCAGGGGGTATCACTGAAGCTTTCTTT. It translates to CASSLPGGITEAFF. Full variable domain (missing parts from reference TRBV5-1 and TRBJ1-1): KAGVTQTPRYLIKTRGQQVTLSCSPISGHRSVSWYQQTPGQGLQFLFEYFSETQRNKGNFPGRFSGRQFSNSRSEMNVSTLELGDSALYLCASSLPGGITEAFFGQGTRLTVV.

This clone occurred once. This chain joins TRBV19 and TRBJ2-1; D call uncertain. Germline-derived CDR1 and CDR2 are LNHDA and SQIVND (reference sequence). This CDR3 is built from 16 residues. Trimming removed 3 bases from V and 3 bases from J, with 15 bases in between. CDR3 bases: TGTGCCAGTAGTATTTCGGCGGCGGTTGTCTACAATGAGCAGTTCTTC. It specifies CASSISAAVVYNEQFF.

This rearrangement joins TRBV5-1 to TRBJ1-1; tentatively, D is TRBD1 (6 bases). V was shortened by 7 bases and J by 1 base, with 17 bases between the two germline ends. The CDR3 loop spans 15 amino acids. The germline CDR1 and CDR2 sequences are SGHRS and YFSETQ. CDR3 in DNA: TGCGCCAGCGGGAGACTTGGACAGCCGAACACTGAAGCTTTCTTT. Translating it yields CASGRLGQPNTEAFF.

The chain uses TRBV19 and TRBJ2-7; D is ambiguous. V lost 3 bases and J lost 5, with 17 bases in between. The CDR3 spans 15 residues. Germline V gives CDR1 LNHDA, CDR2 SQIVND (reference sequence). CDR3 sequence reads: CASSIRSGLSDEQYF. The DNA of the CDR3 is TGTGCCAGTAGTATCCGTTCCGGGTTGAGCGACGAGCAGTACTTC. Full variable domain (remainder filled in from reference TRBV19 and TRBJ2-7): DGGITQSPKYLFRKEGQNVTLSCEQNLNHDAMYWYRQDPGQGLRLIYYSQIVNDFQKGDIAEGYSVSREKKESFPLTVTSAQKNPTAFYLCASSIRSGLSDEQYFGPGTRLTVT.

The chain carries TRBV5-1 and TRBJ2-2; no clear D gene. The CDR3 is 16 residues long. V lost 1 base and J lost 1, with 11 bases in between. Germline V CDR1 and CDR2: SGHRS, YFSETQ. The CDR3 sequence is CASSLNEPRNTGELFF. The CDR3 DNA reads TGCGCCAGCAGCTTGAATGAACCCAGGAACACCGGGGAGCTGTTTTTT.

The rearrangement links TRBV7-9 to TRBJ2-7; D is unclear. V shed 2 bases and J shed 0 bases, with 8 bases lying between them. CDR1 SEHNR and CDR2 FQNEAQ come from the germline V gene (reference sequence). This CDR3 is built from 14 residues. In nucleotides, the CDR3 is TGTGCCAGCAGCTTAAATCGTCGCTCCTACGAGCAGTACTTC. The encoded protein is CASSLNRRSYEQYF.

CDR3 bases: TGTGCCAGCAGCCAAGATATTTGGGGGCGGGAGACCCAGTACTTC. Amino acid sequence: CASSQDIWGRETQYF. The V and J genes are TRBV3-1 (or the pseudogene TRBV3-2) and TRBJ2-5; a weak D match, TRBD1 (6 bases). This CDR3 region has 15 residues. Between the trimmed V and J ends, which lost 0 bases and 5 bases, there was a span of 13 bases. CDR1 is LGHDT and CDR2 is YNNKEL in the germline V gene (reference sequence).

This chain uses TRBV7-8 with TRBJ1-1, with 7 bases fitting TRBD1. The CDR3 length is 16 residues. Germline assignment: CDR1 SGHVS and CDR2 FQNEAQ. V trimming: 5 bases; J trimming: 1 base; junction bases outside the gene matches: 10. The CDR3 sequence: CASSPAGGVANTEAFF. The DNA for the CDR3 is TGTGCCAGCAGCCCAGCAGGGGGGGTGGCGAACACTGAAGCTTTCTTT.

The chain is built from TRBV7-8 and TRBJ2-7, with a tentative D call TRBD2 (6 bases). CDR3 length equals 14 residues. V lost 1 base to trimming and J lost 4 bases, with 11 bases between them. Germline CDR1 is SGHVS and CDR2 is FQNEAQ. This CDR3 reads CASSLGRRVYEQYF. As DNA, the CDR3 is TGTGCCAGCAGCTTAGGGAGGAGGGTTTACGAGCAGTACTTC.

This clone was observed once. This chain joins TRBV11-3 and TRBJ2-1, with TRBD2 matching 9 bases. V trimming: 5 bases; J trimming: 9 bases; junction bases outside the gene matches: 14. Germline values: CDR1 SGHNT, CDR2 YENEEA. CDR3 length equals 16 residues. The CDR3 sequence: CASSPAGGGGASEQFF. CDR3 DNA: TGTGCCAGCAGCCCAGCCGGGGGCGGGGGGGCCTCTGAGCAGTTCTTC.

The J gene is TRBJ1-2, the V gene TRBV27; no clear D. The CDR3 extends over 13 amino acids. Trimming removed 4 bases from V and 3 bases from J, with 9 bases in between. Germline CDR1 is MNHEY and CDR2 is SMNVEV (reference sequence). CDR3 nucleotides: TGTGCCAGCAGTTCCCTATCTCACTATGGCTACACCTTC. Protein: CASSSLSHYGYTF.

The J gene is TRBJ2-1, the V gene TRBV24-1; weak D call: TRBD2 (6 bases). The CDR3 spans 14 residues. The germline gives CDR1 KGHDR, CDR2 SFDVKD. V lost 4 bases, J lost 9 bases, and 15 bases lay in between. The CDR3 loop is CATSDTGSGGEQFF. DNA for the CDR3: TGTGCCACCAGTGACACCGGGTCCGGGGGTGAGCAGTTCTTC.

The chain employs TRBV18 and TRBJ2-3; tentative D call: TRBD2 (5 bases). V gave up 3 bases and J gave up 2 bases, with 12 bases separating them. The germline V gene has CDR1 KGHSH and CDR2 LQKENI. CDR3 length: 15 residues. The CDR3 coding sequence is TGTGCCAGCTCACCCGAAGACGGGAACACAGATACGCAGTATTTT. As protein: CASSPEDGNTDTQYF. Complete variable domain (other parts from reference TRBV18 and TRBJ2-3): NAGVMQNPRHLVRRRGQEARLRCSPMKGHSHVYWYRQLPEEGLKFMVYLQKENIIDESGMPKERFSAEFPKEGPSILRIQQVVRGDSAAYFCASSPEDGNTDTQYFGPGTRLTVL.

The CDR3: CASSGPGGGRSGNTIYF. Here the CDR3 DNA reads TGTGCCAGCAGTGGACCTGGGGGGGGCCGCTCTGGAAACACCATATATTTT. The chain couples TRBV25-1 to TRBJ1-3; perhaps TRBD1 as D (6 bases). This CDR3 region has 17 residues. Germline loops: CDR1 MGHDK, CDR2 SYGVNS. The V end was cut by 4 bases, the J end by 0 bases, with 16 bases between.

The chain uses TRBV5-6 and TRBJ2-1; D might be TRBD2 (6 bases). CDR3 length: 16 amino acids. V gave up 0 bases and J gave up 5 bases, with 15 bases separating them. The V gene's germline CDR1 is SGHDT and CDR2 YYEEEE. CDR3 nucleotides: TGTGCCAGCAGCTTGGCGTCACGGGAGCCAGACAATGAGCAGTTCTTC. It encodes CASSLASREPDNEQFF.

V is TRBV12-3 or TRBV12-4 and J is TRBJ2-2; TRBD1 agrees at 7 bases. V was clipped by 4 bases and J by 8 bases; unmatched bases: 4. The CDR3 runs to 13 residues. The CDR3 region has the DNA TGTGCCAGCAGTTCCTCGACAGGGGGGGAGCTGTTTTTT. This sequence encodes CASSSSTGGELFF.

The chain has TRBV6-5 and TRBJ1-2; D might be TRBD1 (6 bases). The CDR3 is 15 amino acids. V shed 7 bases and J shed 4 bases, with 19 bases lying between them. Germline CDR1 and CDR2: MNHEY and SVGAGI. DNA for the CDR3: TGTGCCAGCACCCACCCCACAGGGTCGGCCTATGGCTACACCTTC. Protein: CASTHPTGSAYGYTF.

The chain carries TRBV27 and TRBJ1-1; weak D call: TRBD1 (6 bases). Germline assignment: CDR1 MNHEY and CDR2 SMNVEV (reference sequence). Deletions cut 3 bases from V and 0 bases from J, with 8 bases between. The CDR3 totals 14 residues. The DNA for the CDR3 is TGTGCCAGCAGTTTGGACAGAATGAACACTGAAGCTTTCTTT. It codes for CASSLDRMNTEAFF.

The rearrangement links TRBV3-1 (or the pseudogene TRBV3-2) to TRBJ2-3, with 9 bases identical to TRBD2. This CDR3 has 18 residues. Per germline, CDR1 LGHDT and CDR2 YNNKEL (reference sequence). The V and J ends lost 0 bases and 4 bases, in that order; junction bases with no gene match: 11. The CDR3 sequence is CASSQDSQRLAGPDTQYF. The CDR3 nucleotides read TGTGCCAGCAGCCAAGATAGTCAGCGTCTAGCGGGACCAGATACGCAGTATTTT.

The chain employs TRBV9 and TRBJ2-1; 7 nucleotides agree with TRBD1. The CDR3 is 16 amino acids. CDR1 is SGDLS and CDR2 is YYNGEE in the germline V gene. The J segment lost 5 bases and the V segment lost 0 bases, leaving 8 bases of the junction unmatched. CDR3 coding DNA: TGTGCCAGCAGCGTAGCCCTGCGACAGGGTGACAATGAGCAGTTCTTC. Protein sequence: CASSVALRQGDNEQFF.

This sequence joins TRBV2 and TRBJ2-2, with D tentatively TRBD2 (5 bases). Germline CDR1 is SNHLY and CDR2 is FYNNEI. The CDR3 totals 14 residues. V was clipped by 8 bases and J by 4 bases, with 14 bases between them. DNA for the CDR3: TGTGCCAGCCGGTCGACCAGCGGCACCGGGGAGCTGTTTTTT. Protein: CASRSTSGTGELFF.

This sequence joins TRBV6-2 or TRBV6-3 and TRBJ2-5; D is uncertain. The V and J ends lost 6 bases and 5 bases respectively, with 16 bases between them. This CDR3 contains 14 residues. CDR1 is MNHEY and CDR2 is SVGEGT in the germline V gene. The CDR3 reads CASSSTLPGETQYF. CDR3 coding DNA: TGTGCCAGCAGCTCCACGCTACCCGGGGAGACCCAGTACTTC.

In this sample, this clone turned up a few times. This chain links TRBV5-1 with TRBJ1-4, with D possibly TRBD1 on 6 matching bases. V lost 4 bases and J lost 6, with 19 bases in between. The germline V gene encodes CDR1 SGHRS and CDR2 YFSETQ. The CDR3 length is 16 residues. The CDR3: CASSGSGEISYEKLFF. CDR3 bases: TGCGCCAGCAGCGGATCAGGGGAGATATCTTATGAAAAACTGTTTTTT.

This chain's CDR3 is CASSTLPGQGITEAFF. CDR3 sequence (DNA): TGTGCCAGTAGTACCCTCCCGGGACAGGGCATCACTGAAGCTTTCTTT. V is TRBV19 and J is TRBJ1-1, with TRBD1 matching over 9 bases. Losses at the gene ends were 4 bases for V and 4 bases for J; bases not matched to a gene: 10. Germline CDR1 is LNHDA and CDR2 is SQIVND (reference sequence). The CDR3 contains 16 residues.

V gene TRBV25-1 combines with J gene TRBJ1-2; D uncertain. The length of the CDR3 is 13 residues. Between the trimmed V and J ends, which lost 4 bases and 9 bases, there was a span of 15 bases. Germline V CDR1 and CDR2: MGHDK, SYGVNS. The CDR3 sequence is CASSGASGRRYTF. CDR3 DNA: TGTGCCAGCAGTGGGGCTTCGGGGAGGCGCTACACCTTC.